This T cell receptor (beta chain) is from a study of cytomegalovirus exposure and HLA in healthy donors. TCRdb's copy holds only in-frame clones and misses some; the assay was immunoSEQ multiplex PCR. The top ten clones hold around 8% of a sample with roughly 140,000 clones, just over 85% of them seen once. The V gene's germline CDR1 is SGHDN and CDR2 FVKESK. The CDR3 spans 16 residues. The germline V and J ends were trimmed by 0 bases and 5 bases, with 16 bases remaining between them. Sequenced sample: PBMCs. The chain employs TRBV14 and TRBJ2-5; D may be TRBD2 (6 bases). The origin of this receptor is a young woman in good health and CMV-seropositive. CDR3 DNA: TGTGCCAGCAGCCAAGATCGGGGGTTATCTGGGGAGACCCAGTACTTC. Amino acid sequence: CASSQDRGLSGETQYF.